These 8 T cell receptor beta chains were sequenced from one sample in a study of cytomegalovirus exposure and HLA in healthy donors. In the PCR, 60 Vbeta and 13 Jbeta primers were used. The protocol was immunoSEQ multiplex PCR, while the TCRdb copy is restricted to in-frame clones and leaves out a portion. Among around 120,000 clones listed, 81% were seen once. Material for sequencing was PBMCs. These receptors all stem from a man in his late teens or twenties in good health and CMV-seronegative.

This chain uses TRBV12-5 with TRBJ2-2; 7 positions match TRBD1. V shed 2 bases and J 2 bases; nucleotides not matched to a gene: 5. Germline loops: CDR1 LGHNT, CDR2 FRNRAP. This CDR3 region has 16 residues. DNA of the CDR3: TGTGCTAGTGGTTTGAGGACAGGTCCCAACACCGGGGAGCTGTTTTTT. This encodes CASGLRTGPNTGELFF.

The J gene is TRBJ2-1, the V gene TRBV19, with TRBD2 identical over 12 bases. The germline gives CDR1 LNHDA, CDR2 SQIVND (reference sequence). This CDR3 region has 15 residues. V shed 9 bases and J 3 bases; nucleotides not matched to a gene: 6. The CDR3 region is CASQLAGGDYNEQFF. The CDR3 DNA reads as TGTGCCAGCCAACTAGCGGGGGGAGACTACAATGAGCAGTTCTTC.

The rearrangement links TRBV5-1 to TRBJ1-2, with TRBD1 matching over 7 bases. CDR3 size: 15 residues. After removal of 4 bases from V and 0 bases from J, the junction contained 6 bases not matched to a gene. Germline lookup yields CDR1 SGHRS and CDR2 YFSETQ. DNA of the CDR3: TGCGCCAGCAGCCCGGGACAGAGAACTAACTATGGCTACACCTTC. Translation: CASSPGQRTNYGYTF.

V and J are TRBV6-5 and TRBJ1-1, with D possibly being TRBD1 (5 bases). The CDR3 is made up of 13 amino acids. Trimming removed 6 bases from V and 6 bases from J, with 14 bases in between. Germline V gene sequence: CDR1 MNHEY, CDR2 SVGAGI. Here the CDR3 reads CASSFGGLAEAFF. CDR3 nucleotide sequence: TGTGCCAGCAGCTTTGGGGGGTTGGCTGAAGCTTTCTTT.

This chain connects TRBV5-1 to TRBJ2-2; the D gene is possibly TRBD1 (6 bases). This CDR3 spans 16 amino acids. Germline CDR1 SGHRS, CDR2 YFSETQ. The V end was cut by 5 bases, the J end by 6 bases, with 20 bases between. CDR3 loop: CASRDLDSPHAGELFF. The DNA for the CDR3 is TGCGCCAGCAGAGATCTGGACAGCCCCCACGCCGGGGAGCTGTTTTTT.

The rearrangement uses TRBV19 and TRBJ1-5; the match to TRBD1 covers 9 bases. Germline CDR1 and CDR2: LNHDA and SQIVND (reference sequence). This CDR3 is 14 amino acids long. Trimming cost V 8 bases and J 7 bases; bases outside gene matches: 9. CDR3 nucleotide sequence: TGTGCCAGTCACACAGGGGGCAGTCGGCAGCCCCAGCATTTT. It encodes CASHTGGSRQPQHF.

This clone occurred once. CDR3 region: CASTKLYPSSNPLQEQFF. The CDR3 DNA reads as TGTGCCAGCACCAAACTATACCCCTCGTCGAACCCCCTGCAAGAGCAGTTCTTC. This chain links TRBV27 with TRBJ2-1; D is undetermined. The germline V gene encodes CDR1 MNHEY and CDR2 SMNVEV (reference sequence). V was pared by 7 bases and J by 10 bases, with 32 bases between. The CDR3 totals 18 residues.

This CDR3 is CAWSVGLAGETQYF. In nucleotides, the CDR3 is TGTGCCTGGAGTGTGGGGCTAGCGGGGGAGACCCAGTACTTC. The chain carries TRBV30 and TRBJ2-5; 9 nucleotides align to TRBD2. This CDR3 comprises 14 residues. V shed 0 bases and J 5 bases; nucleotides not matched to a gene: 4. CDR1 is GTSNPN, CDR2 SVGIG, per germline (reference sequence).